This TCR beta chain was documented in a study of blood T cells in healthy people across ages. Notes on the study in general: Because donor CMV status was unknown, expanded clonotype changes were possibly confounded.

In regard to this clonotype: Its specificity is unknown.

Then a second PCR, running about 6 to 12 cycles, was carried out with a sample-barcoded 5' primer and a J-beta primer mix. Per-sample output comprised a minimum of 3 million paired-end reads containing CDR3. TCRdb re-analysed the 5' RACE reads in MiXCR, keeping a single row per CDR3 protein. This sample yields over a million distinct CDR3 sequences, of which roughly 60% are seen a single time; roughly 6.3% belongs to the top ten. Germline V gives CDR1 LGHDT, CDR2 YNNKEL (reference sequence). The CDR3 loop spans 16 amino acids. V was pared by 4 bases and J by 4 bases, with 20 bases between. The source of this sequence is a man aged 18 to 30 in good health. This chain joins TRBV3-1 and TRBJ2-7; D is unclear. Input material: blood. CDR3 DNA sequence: TGTGCCAGCAGCCCCGGCCTAGACGGGTGGGGATACGAGCAGTACTTC. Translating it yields CASSPGLDGWGYEQYF.